The T cell receptor beta chain described here comes from a study of cytomegalovirus exposure and HLA in healthy donors. At the level of the study: Early released data comprised tens of millions of unique TCRs from HLA-typed donors. Ancestry clustering placed about 86% of approximately 370 genotyped donors in the Caucasian-associated cluster.

Per germline, CDR1 LGHNA and CDR2 YSLEER. The CDR3 is 15 amino acids. Trimming shortened V by 1 base and J by 0 bases, and 10 bases separated the two germline ends. 13 Jbeta primers and 60 Vbeta primers were used for the PCR. Measured with immunoSEQ multiplex PCR; TCRdb has only the in-frame clones, and not every one. The repertoire has around 100,000 clones, nearly 75% of them found once; the top ten carry around 4.8%. Points from the study as a whole: DRB1 had the most TCR associations and HLA-C the fewest, a later analysis found, with rates varying by HLA locus. Trimming of TCR beta V- and J-genes showed a link, identified in a later analysis, to a missense DCLRE1C variant.

In this sample, this clone turned up a few times. Its antigen is still unknown. The sequenced sample consisted of PBMCs. The TCR comes from a man aged 25 to 40 in good health and CMV-seropositive. The rearrangement joins TRBV4-3 to TRBJ2-7, with no clear D. The CDR3 DNA reads as TGCGCCAGCAGCCAAGTGTTGGCGGACTCCTACGAGCAGTACTTC. This encodes CASSQVLADSYEQYF.